A selection of T cell receptor beta chains follows, all from one sample in a study of T-cell reconstitution after alpha-beta-depleted transplantation in children. TCRdb recomputed calls from the PCR reads with MiXCR, one row per CDR3 protein. The repertoire holds about 580,000 distinct CDR3 sequences, with roughly 27% as singletons. Specimen: PBMCs, collected before TCRalphabeta/CD19-depleted stem cell transplant. The receptors originated from a boy younger than two with Wiskott-Aldrich syndrome, due to receive a stem cell transplant. Each CDR3 is given with its conserved first and last residue. D genes are given only for firm matches. Size values are once, few and many counts, or a class for expanded clones, and some rows have none.

V	J	size	D	DNA	CDR3
TRBV21-1	TRBJ2-3	NA	NA	TGTGCCAGCAGGAGGAAGGCAGGCACAGATACGCAGTATTTT	CASRRKAGTDTQYF
TRBV15	TRBJ1-5	NA	NA	TGTGCCACCAGGGGGGGGTTCGATCAGCCCCAGCATTTT	CATRGGFDQPQHF
TRBV2	TRBJ2-1	NA	TRBD1	TGTGCCAGCAGCCCCCTGCCGACAGGGCTTGGCGAGCAGTTCTTC	CASSPLPTGLGEQFF
TRBV20-1	TRBJ2-3	NA	NA	TGCAGTGCTAGTTTGACGGGAGTGGGAGATACGCAGTATTTT	CSASLTGVGDTQYF
TRBV5-5	TRBJ2-3	few	NA	TGTGCCAGCAGCTTTCTTTCCGAGCGGCGCACAGATACGCAGTATTTT	CASSFLSERRTDTQYF
TRBV4-2	TRBJ2-1	NA	TRBD2	TGTGCCAGCAGCCAACGAGCGGGAAGGTCCTACAATGAGCAGTTCTTC	CASSQRAGRSYNEQFF
TRBV20-1	TRBJ2-1	few	TRBD2	TGCAGTGTAACCGGGACTATGAGCTCCTACAATGAGCAGTTCTTC	CSVTGTMSSYNEQFF
TRBV9	TRBJ2-1	NA	TRBD2	TGTGCCAGCAGCGTAGACTTCTGGGGACTAGCGGGAGGAGGCGAGCAGTTCTTC	CASSVDFWGLAGGGEQFF
TRBV2	TRBJ2-1	few	TRBD2	TGTGCCAGCAGTGAACGTCTACTAGCGGGATACAATGAGCAGTTCTTC	CASSERLLAGYNEQFF
TRBV7-2	TRBJ2-1	few	NA	TGTGCCAGCAGCTTACTCCTAAACAATGAGCAGTTCTTC	CASSLLLNNEQFF
TRBV5-1	TRBJ1-6	few	NA	TGCGCCAGCAGCTTGGTATTCGGGTCACCCCTCCACTTT	CASSLVFGSPLHF
TRBV20-1	TRBJ1-2	NA	TRBD1	TGCAGTGCTAGTAAGACAGGGGGTAACTATGGCTACACCTTC	CSASKTGGNYGYTF
TRBV7-9	TRBJ1-4	NA	TRBD1	TGTGCCAGCAGCCTCCGACAGGGATATGAAAAACTGTTTTTT	CASSLRQGYEKLFF
TRBV5-6	TRBJ2-6	NA	TRBD1	TGTGCCAGCAGCTTTCTGGGACAGGGTGTCTCTGGGGCCAACGTCCTGACTTTC	CASSFLGQGVSGANVLTF
TRBV12-3/TRBV12-4	TRBJ2-3	NA	NA	TGTGCCAGCAGCCCCCGACAACAGGCCCCAGATACGCAGTATTTT	CASSPRQQAPDTQYF
TRBV27	TRBJ1-1	NA	TRBD1	TGTGCCAGCAGTTTATCAGGGACAGTGAACACTGAAGCTTTCTTT	CASSLSGTVNTEAFF
TRBV30	TRBJ2-1	few	NA	TGTGCCTGGAGTGCGGTAGCAGGGTCCTACAATGAGCAGTTCTTC	CAWSAVAGSYNEQFF
TRBV5-1	TRBJ2-1	NA	NA	TGCGCCAGCAGCCCCAGGGAGGAGCGCTCCTACAATGAGCAGTTCTTC	CASSPREERSYNEQFF
TRBV29-1	TRBJ1-1	NA	NA	TGCAGCGTTGAGCGGGGTAGTACATGGAACACTGAAGCTTTCTTT	CSVERGSTWNTEAFF
TRBV5-1	TRBJ2-5	once	TRBD2	TGCGCCAGCAGCTTGTTTTGGGGGGGTCGAGAGACCCAGTACTTC	CASSLFWGGRETQYF
TRBV7-2	TRBJ2-3	few	TRBD2	TGTGCCAGCAGCCACGGGACTAAAGATACGCAGTATTTT	CASSHGTKDTQYF
TRBV28	TRBJ2-7	NA	NA	TGTGCCAGCAGTTCCCCCCCCTCTAGTATCGTGGGGGGCGAGCAGTACTTC	CASSSPPSSIVGGEQYF
TRBV5-1	TRBJ2-1	few	TRBD2	TGCGCCAGCAGCTTCCCCTCTAGCGGGAGGGACAATGAGCAGTTCTTC	CASSFPSSGRDNEQFF
TRBV15	TRBJ2-3	few	NA	TGTGCCACCAGCAGAGTCCAAAGAGGCACGCAGTATTTT	CATSRVQRGTQYF
TRBV5-1	TRBJ2-5	NA	NA	TGCGCCAGCCGAGTTGCGAGGAACCAAGAGACCCAGTACTTC	CASRVARNQETQYF
TRBV27	TRBJ2-1	NA	NA	TGTGCCAGCAGAGGGGGACCAGCTAGGGAGGGGCAGTTCTTC	CASRGGPAREGQFF
TRBV7-8	TRBJ2-7	few	NA	TGTGCCAGCAGCTTACGAGGGACGTACGAGCAGTACTTC	CASSLRGTYEQYF
TRBV28	TRBJ2-3	few	TRBD2	TGTGCCAGCAAGACTAGCGGGGATACGCAGTATTTT	CASKTSGDTQYF